Listed below are T cell receptor beta chains from one sample, sequenced in a study of cytomegalovirus exposure and HLA in healthy donors. Profiled with immunoSEQ multiplex PCR; TCRdb holds only in-frame clones, not every one. The sample holds 100,000 or so clones, 69% seen once. Material for sequencing was PBMCs. Source of these receptors: a man aged 25-45 years in good health and CMV-seronegative. Both conserved end residues are part of each CDR3. A D gene is named only where the DNA matches it firmly. A clone size is listed for some rows: how often the clone was seen (once, few, many), or a class if it is expanded.

d_gene	j_gene	v_gene	abundance	len	CDR3aa	CDR3nt
TRBD2	TRBJ2-1	TRBV5-4	.	19	CASSLLGLAGGPGYNEQFF	TGTGCCAGCAGCTTGCTGGGACTAGCGGGAGGGCCGGGGTACAATGAGCAGTTCTTC
TRBD1	TRBJ1-2	TRBV29-1	.	13	CSAHGGGAEGYTF	TGCAGCGCGCACGGAGGGGGCGCGGAGGGCTACACCTTC
.	TRBJ2-2	TRBV23-1	.	16	CASSQSWSSAGGELFF	TGCGCCAGCAGTCAATCCTGGTCTAGCGCTGGCGGGGAGCTGTTTTTT
.	TRBJ2-5	TRBV5-5	.	14	CASSGGAVGETQYF	TGTGCCAGCAGTGGGGGGGCGGTGGGAGAGACCCAGTACTTC
.	TRBJ2-7	TRBV27	.	13	CASSPINPYEQYF	TGTGCCAGCAGTCCTATTAACCCCTACGAGCAGTACTTC
TRBD2	TRBJ2-3	TRBV7-3	.	19	CASSLNPLTGRASTDTQYF	TGTGCCAGCAGCTTAAATCCCCTTACGGGGAGGGCAAGCACAGATACGCAGTATTTT
TRBD1	TRBJ2-5	TRBV27	once	14	CASADRVYQETQYF	TGTGCCAGCGCGGACAGGGTGTACCAAGAGACCCAGTACTTC
.	TRBJ2-5	TRBV7-2	.	13	CASSLVLRETQYF	TGTGCCAGCAGCTTAGTTTTGCGGGAGACCCAGTACTTC
TRBD2	TRBJ2-1	TRBV6-6	few	16	CASSTGWGGGPGEQFF	TGTGCCAGCAGTACGGGCTGGGGGGGAGGGCCAGGTGAGCAGTTCTTC
.	TRBJ2-7	TRBV18	.	13	CASSRDSSYEQYF	TGTGCCAGCTCACGGGACTCCTCCTACGAGCAGTACTTC
.	TRBJ2-2	TRBV5-4	.	17	CASSLAVGAAPAGELFF	TGTGCCAGCAGCTTGGCAGTTGGGGCAGCCCCCGCCGGGGAGCTGTTTTTT
.	TRBJ1-1	TRBV5-1	few	13	CASSLQGNTEAFF	TGCGCCAGCAGCTTACAGGGGAACACTGAAGCTTTCTTT
.	TRBJ1-2	TRBV2	.	14	CASSEQDRGYGYTF	TGTGCCAGCAGTGAACAGGACAGAGGCTATGGCTACACCTTC
.	TRBJ2-5	TRBV5-1	few	16	CASSFQSRVRGETQYF	TGCGCCAGCAGCTTTCAATCCCGGGTTCGAGGAGAGACCCAGTACTTC
TRBD2	TRBJ2-1	TRBV6-5	.	15	CASMLADSSYNEQFF	TGTGCCAGCATGCTAGCGGATAGCTCCTACAATGAGCAGTTCTTC
TRBD1	TRBJ1-3	TRBV2	.	16	CASSTFGQGGGNTIYF	TGTGCCAGCAGTACATTCGGACAGGGAGGTGGAAACACCATATATTTT
.	TRBJ2-5	TRBV18	.	13	CASSRVAEETQYF	TGTGCCAGCTCACGGGTAGCGGAAGAGACCCAGTACTTC
.	TRBJ1-1	TRBV6-6	once	15	CASSSRQAQNTEAFF	TGTGCCAGCAGTTCGAGACAGGCCCAGAACACTGAAGCTTTCTTT
.	TRBJ2-1	TRBV7-3	.	17	CASSPITYGEDNNEQFF	TGTGCCAGCAGCCCCATCACCTACGGGGAAGATAACAATGAGCAGTTCTTC
.	TRBJ1-5	TRBV19	.	15	CASSIVAGGNQPQHF	TGTGCCAGTAGTATAGTAGCAGGGGGCAATCAGCCCCAGCATTTT
TRBD2	TRBJ2-7	TRBV4-3	many	17	CASSQEWLTSGSYEQYF	TGCGCCAGCAGCCAAGAATGGTTGACTAGCGGCTCCTACGAGCAGTACTTC
TRBD1	TRBJ1-1	TRBV30	.	14	CAWSLNRGMFEAFF	TGTGCCTGGAGTCTAAACAGGGGGATGTTTGAAGCTTTCTTT
TRBD1	TRBJ1-3	TRBV4-3	.	17	CASSQSMGQRSGNTIYF	TGCGCCAGCAGCCAATCCATGGGACAGCGCTCTGGAAACACCATATATTTT
.	TRBJ2-7	TRBV5-6	.	13	CASSPRGTYEQYF	TGTGCCAGCAGTCCCCGGGGTACCTACGAGCAGTACTTC
.	TRBJ1-1	TRBV28	.	17	CASSLEGLSFLGSLAFF	TGTGCCAGCAGTTTAGAGGGACTTTCATTCTTGGGGAGTTTAGCTTTCTTT
.	TRBJ2-1	TRBV29-1	few	13	CSVYPGSYNEQFF	TGCAGCGTTTACCCGGGCTCCTACAATGAGCAGTTCTTC
.	TRBJ2-2	TRBV2	.	13	CASSDTRAGELFF	TGTGCCAGCAGTGACACTAGAGCCGGGGAGCTGTTTTTT
.	TRBJ1-1	TRBV4-2	few	12	CASSQDLVEAFF	TGTGCCAGCAGCCAAGATCTGGTCGAGGCTTTCTTT
TRBD2	TRBJ2-7	TRBV19	once	15	CASSPRLAGPYEQYF	TGTGCCAGTAGTCCCCGACTAGCGGGACCCTACGAGCAGTACTTC
.	TRBJ1-2	TRBV11-2	few	14	CASSRGSHQNGYTF	TGTGCCAGCAGCCGGGGGTCCCATCAAAATGGCTACACCTTC
TRBD2	TRBJ2-7	TRBV5-1	.	15	CASSLSSGRTHEQYF	TGCGCCAGCAGCTTGAGTAGCGGGAGGACGCACGAGCAGTACTTC
.	TRBJ1-2	TRBV27	.	14	CASSIGRVVYGYTF	TGTGCCAGCTCGATCGGCAGGGTGGTCTATGGCTACACCTTC
TRBD2	TRBJ2-1	TRBV30	.	16	CAWSVWGGPSYNEQFF	TGTGCCTGGAGTGTATGGGGGGGTCCCTCCTACAATGAGCAGTTCTTC
TRBD2	TRBJ2-1	TRBV18	.	14	CASSPSSGHNEQFF	TGTGCCAGCTCACCCTCTAGCGGCCACAATGAGCAGTTCTTC
.	TRBJ1-5	TRBV6-1	few	14	CASSQRLTDQPQHF	TGTGCCAGCAGCCAGCGACTGACCGATCAGCCCCAGCATTTT
TRBD2	TRBJ2-1	TRBV2	.	16	CASSAGLAGTGDEQFF	TGTGCCAGCAGTGCGGGACTAGCGGGAACCGGCGATGAGCAGTTCTTC
TRBD2	TRBJ2-1	TRBV5-6	.	17	CASSLSLGLAGGNEQFF	TGTGCCAGCAGCTTATCCCTTGGACTAGCGGGAGGGAATGAGCAGTTCTTC
TRBD2	TRBJ2-3	TRBV6-1	.	16	CASSVGLAGIWDTQYF	TGTGCCAGCAGTGTAGGACTAGCGGGAATATGGGATACGCAGTATTTT
.	TRBJ2-7	TRBV27	few	15	CASSLAPLSRYEQYF	TGTGCCAGCAGTTTAGCACCTCTCTCGAGGTACGAGCAGTACTTC
.	TRBJ1-4	TRBV4-3	.	16	CASSQAGARANEKLFF	TGCGCCAGCAGCCAAGCAGGAGCCAGGGCTAATGAAAAACTGTTTTTT
TRBD2	TRBJ2-1	TRBV7-6	few	16	CASSLGGGRALNEQFF	TGTGCCAGCAGCTTAGGGGGCGGGAGGGCCTTGAATGAGCAGTTCTTC
.	TRBJ2-4	TRBV4-3	.	15	CASSLGAEAKNIQYF	TGCGCCAGCAGCCTAGGTGCGGAAGCCAAAAACATTCAGTACTTC